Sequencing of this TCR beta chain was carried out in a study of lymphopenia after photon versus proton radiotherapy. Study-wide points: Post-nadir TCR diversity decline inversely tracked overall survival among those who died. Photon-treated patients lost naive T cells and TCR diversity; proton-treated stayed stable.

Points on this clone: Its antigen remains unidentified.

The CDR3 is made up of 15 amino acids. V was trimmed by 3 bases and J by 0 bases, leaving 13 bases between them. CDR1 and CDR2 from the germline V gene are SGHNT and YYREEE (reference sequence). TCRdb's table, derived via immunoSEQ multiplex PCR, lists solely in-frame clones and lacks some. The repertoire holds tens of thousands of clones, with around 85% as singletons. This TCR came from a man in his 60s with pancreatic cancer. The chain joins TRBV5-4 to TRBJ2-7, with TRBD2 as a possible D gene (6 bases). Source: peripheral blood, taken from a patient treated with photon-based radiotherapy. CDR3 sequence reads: CASSSRLGGSYEQYF. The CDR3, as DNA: TGTGCCAGCAGCTCTAGACTCGGGGGCTCCTACGAGCAGTACTTC. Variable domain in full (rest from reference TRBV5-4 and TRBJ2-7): ETGVTQSPTHLIKTRGQQVTLRCSSQSGHNTVSWYQQALGQGPQFIFQYYREEENGRGNFPPRFSGLQFPNYSSELNVNALELDDSALYLCASSSRLGGSYEQYFGPGTRLTVT.